A selection of T cell receptor beta chains follows, all from one sample in a study of long-term antiretroviral therapy in people with HIV. The assay was immunoSEQ multiplex PCR, and TCRdb's table has in-frame clones only and misses some. The sample yields about 21,000 clones, 88% seen once. The sequenced sample was unsorted PBMCs, obtained 2.3 years after starting antiretroviral therapy. These TCRs come from a man in his fifties or sixties with HIV. The CDR3 runs from the conserved cysteine through the conserved F or W. A D gene is named only where the DNA matches it firmly. The size entry is marked missing in some rows and otherwise reads once, few, many or a size class.

TRBV11-2	once	TRBJ2-7	-	TGTGCCAGCAGCTTAGGGCCCCAGGGCTACGAGCAGTACTTC	CASSLGPQGYEQYF
TRBV10-3	-	TRBJ2-1	TRBD1	TGTGCCATCACCGACAGGGCTCCCGAATACAATGAGCAGTTCTTC	CAITDRAPEYNEQFF
TRBV5-6	once	TRBJ2-3	-	TGTGCCAGCCGCTATCCGGGAGAAGAGGGCACAGATACGCAGTATTTT	CASRYPGEEGTDTQYF
TRBV7-9	-	TRBJ1-3	-	TGTGCCAGCAGCTTAGGGCGAGGAAACACCATATATTTT	CASSLGRGNTIYF
TRBV6-5	-	TRBJ2-3	-	TGTGCCAGCCGGGCAGTATCAGATACGCAGTATTTT	CASRAVSDTQYF
TRBV4-2	few	TRBJ1-2	-	TGTGCCAGCAGCCAAGGAGGGACAAAGTATGGCTACACCTTC	CASSQGGTKYGYTF
TRBV18	-	TRBJ1-2	TRBD1	TGTGCCAGCTCACCCCCCCGGGACAGGGGACCCCCTACTAACTATGGCTACACCTTC	CASSPPRDRGPPTNYGYTF
TRBV19	-	TRBJ1-2	-	TGTGCCAGTAGTGCCGGAGCCGGGGGCAGGTATGGCTACACCTTC	CASSAGAGGRYGYTF
TRBV7-2	-	TRBJ2-1	-	TGTGCCAGCAGCTACGGGAGCTCCTACAATGAGCAGTTCTTC	CASSYGSSYNEQFF
TRBV29-1	few	TRBJ2-7	-	TGCAGCGTTGTTATTCGCGAGCAGTACTTC	CSVVIREQYF
TRBV5-1	-	TRBJ2-5	-	TGCGCCAGCAGCTTGGGTAGATGGGTCCGGGAGACCCAGTACTTC	CASSLGRWVRETQYF
TRBV12-2	-	TRBJ2-7	-	TGTGCAAGTCGCTCACCGCGGGAGAGCGTCTTGGAGCAGTACTTC	CASRSPRESVLEQYF
TRBV6-5	-	TRBJ1-5	TRBD1	TGTGCCAGCAGCGGGACAGGGAATCAGCCCCAGCATTTT	CASSGTGNQPQHF
TRBV5-1	-	TRBJ2-1	-	TGCGCCAGCAGCACCTCCACGCAGGGCAAGGAGCAGTTCTTC	CASSTSTQGKEQFF
TRBV2	-	TRBJ1-2	-	TGTGCCAGCACAGAACAGGGTGGTGGCTACACCTTC	CASTEQGGGYTF
TRBV4-2	-	TRBJ2-3	-	TGTGCCAGCAGCCAAGATTGGGGGGTCACAGATACGCAGTATTTT	CASSQDWGVTDTQYF
TRBV6-1	-	TRBJ2-1	-	TGTGCCAGCAGTGAAGCGTTAGGCCTTCGGGAGCAGTTCTTC	CASSEALGLREQFF
TRBV4-3	-	TRBJ2-2	-	TGCGCCAGCAGCCTAATGTCGTACGGACTTGCCGGGGAGCTGTTTTTT	CASSLMSYGLAGELFF
TRBV2	-	TRBJ2-5	TRBD2	TGTGCCAGCAGTGAGGACCCCGGGAGGGAGACCCAGTACTTC	CASSEDPGRETQYF
TRBV2	-	TRBJ1-5	TRBD1	TGTGCCAGCTTGGGACAGTCCAATCAGCCCCAGCATTTT	CASLGQSNQPQHF
TRBV27	-	TRBJ2-7	-	TGTGCCAGCAGTCGGGGGTTTAGCTACGAGCAGTACTTC	CASSRGFSYEQYF
TRBV6-5	-	TRBJ1-6	TRBD1	TGTGCCAGCAGGCAGGGGGCTTGGTATTCACCCCTCCACTTT	CASRQGAWYSPLHF
TRBV29-1	-	TRBJ2-1	TRBD2	TGCAGCGTTGAACCCTTGGCTAGCGGGAGGGCCTACAATGAGCAGTTCTTC	CSVEPLASGRAYNEQFF
TRBV7-9	-	TRBJ2-7	-	TGTGCCAGCAGCTTATCAGGGATGACCTACGAGCAGTACTTC	CASSLSGMTYEQYF
TRBV28	once	TRBJ2-1	TRBD2	TGTGCCAGCAGTTCCGGGGCGGGAGGGATTAATGAGCAGTTCTTC	CASSSGAGGINEQFF
TRBV18	-	TRBJ2-2	-	TGTGCCAGCTCACCAATCGGAAACACCGGGGAGCTGTTTTTT	CASSPIGNTGELFF
TRBV5-5	once	TRBJ1-1	-	TGTGCCAGCAGCTTGGATGCCAGGGTAATCACTGAAGCTTTCTTT	CASSLDARVITEAFF
TRBV7-3	-	TRBJ2-3	TRBD2	TGTGCCAGCAGCGAGGGGACTAGTCGCAGCACAGATACGCAGTATTTT	CASSEGTSRSTDTQYF
TRBV5-4	-	TRBJ2-7	-	TGTGCCAGCAGCTCTACCGGACACTCCTACGAGCAGTACTTC	CASSSTGHSYEQYF
TRBV25-1	once	TRBJ2-2	-	TGTGCCAGCAGTGAACTAACACCAAACACAAACACCGGGGAGCTGTTTTTT	CASSELTPNTNTGELFF
TRBV7-9	-	TRBJ2-2	-	TGTGCCAGCAGCTTAGACACCGGGGAGCTGTTTTTT	CASSLDTGELFF
TRBV27	-	TRBJ1-4	TRBD1	TGTGCCAGCAGTCCTCTAGGGTTGTGGACAGGGGCAACTAATGAAAAACTGTTTTTT	CASSPLGLWTGATNEKLFF
TRBV7-9	few	TRBJ1-6	TRBD1	TGTGCCAGCGGGACAGGGGGCTTAGGCTCACCCCTCCACTTT	CASGTGGLGSPLHF
TRBV5-4	-	TRBJ1-2	TRBD1	TGTGCCAGCAGCGTCCAGGACAGGGGGGGGTATGGCTACACCTTC	CASSVQDRGGYGYTF
TRBV28	-	TRBJ1-5	-	TGTGCCAGCAGTTCTAGGGTCCGAGGTGGCAATCAGCCCCAGCATTTT	CASSSRVRGGNQPQHF
TRBV5-1	-	TRBJ2-2	-	TGCGCCAGCAGCTTCGACCGCGGGACGCCGAACACCGGGGAGCTGTTTTTT	CASSFDRGTPNTGELFF
TRBV21-1	-	TRBJ2-3	-	TGTGCCAGCAGCACCCGGGCCCCTAGCACAGATACGCAGTATTTT	CASSTRAPSTDTQYF
TRBV7-2	-	TRBJ2-7	-	TGTGCCAGCAGCCTGGACAGAACTCGCTACGAGCAGTACTTC	CASSLDRTRYEQYF
TRBV10-3	-	TRBJ2-1	-	TGTGCCAGCATAGGGGGCTCCTACAATGAGCAGTTCTTC	CASIGGSYNEQFF
TRBV5-4	few	TRBJ1-2	-	TGTGCCAGCAGCTTGGAATCAGGTTATGGCTACACCTTC	CASSLESGYGYTF
TRBV10-2	-	TRBJ2-3	-	TGCGCCAGCAGTCGACAGTTCACAGATACGCAGTATTTT	CASSRQFTDTQYF
TRBV29-1	once	TRBJ2-7	TRBD2	TGCAGCGCTCCTCTGACGAGCGGGGGCTCCTACGAGCAGTACTTC	CSAPLTSGGSYEQYF
TRBV6-4	-	TRBJ1-1	-	TGTGCCAGCAGTGAATCCGGGAACTTTTTGAACACTGAAGCTTTCTTT	CASSESGNFLNTEAFF
TRBV2	-	TRBJ2-1	-	TGTGCCAGCAGTCCTAGCGCGTACAATGAGCAGTTCTTC	CASSPSAYNEQFF
TRBV9	-	TRBJ2-1	TRBD2	TGTGCCAGCAGCGTCCAAAGCGGGGGGGGGAACAATGAGCAGTTCTTC	CASSVQSGGGNNEQFF
TRBV7-3	-	TRBJ2-5	-	TGTGCCAGCTTACCGCGGTCAAAGACGGGCCAGTACTTC	CASLPRSKTGQYF
TRBV2	few	TRBJ2-3	-	TGTGCCAGCAAGAGGGAGATAAGCACAGATACGCAGTATTTT	CASKREISTDTQYF
TRBV6-5	-	TRBJ2-5	TRBD1	TGTGCCAGCAGGTGGGCAGGGGGCACGTGGGAGACCCAGTACTTC	CASRWAGGTWETQYF
TRBV29-1	-	TRBJ2-5	TRBD1	TGCAGCGTGACGAGACAGGGTCCGTCAGAGACCCAGTACTTC	CSVTRQGPSETQYF